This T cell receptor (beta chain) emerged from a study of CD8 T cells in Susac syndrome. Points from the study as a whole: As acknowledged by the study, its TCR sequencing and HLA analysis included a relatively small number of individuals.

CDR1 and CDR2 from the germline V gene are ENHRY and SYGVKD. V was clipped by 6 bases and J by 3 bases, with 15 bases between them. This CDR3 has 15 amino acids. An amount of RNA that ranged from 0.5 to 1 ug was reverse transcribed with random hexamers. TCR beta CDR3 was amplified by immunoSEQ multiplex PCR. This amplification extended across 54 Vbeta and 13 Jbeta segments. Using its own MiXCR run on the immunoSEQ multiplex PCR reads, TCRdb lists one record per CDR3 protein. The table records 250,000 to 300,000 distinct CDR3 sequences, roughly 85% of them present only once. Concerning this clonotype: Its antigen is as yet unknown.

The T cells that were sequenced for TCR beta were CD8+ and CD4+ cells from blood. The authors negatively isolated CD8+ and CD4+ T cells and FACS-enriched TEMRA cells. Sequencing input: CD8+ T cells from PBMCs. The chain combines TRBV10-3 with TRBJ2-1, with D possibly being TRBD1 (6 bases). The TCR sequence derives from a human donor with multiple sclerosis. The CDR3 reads CAIREGQSSYNEQFF. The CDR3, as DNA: TGTGCCATCAGAGAGGGACAATCGAGCTACAATGAGCAGTTCTTC.